Listed below are T cell receptor beta chains from one sample, sequenced in a study of CD8+ T cells in alopecia areata. Sequencing used immunoSEQ multiplex PCR; TCRdb keeps in-frame clones, though not all of them. Of around 250,000 clones listed, less than 80% were seen once; the top ten hold 0.95% to 1.5%. Source: CD4+ T cells sorted from blood, taken at week 0. Receptor source: a human donor with alopecia areata. Each CDR3 is given with its conserved first and last residue.

V: TRBV15; J: TRBJ1-6; CDR3: CATRWGNRLYF
V: TRBV2; J: TRBJ1-2; CDR3: CASRSGTADGYTF
V: TRBV19; J: TRBJ1-1; CDR3: CASSMRDRTEAFF
V: TRBV5-1; J: TRBJ1-6; CDR3: CASSLDVGPLHF
V: TRBV5-6; J: TRBJ1-2; CDR3: CASSGTGTDYGYTF
V: TRBV5-1; J: TRBJ1-2; CDR3: CASSSNGQGAGYTF
V: TRBV27; J: TRBJ1-4; CDR3: CASSRTGSNEKLFF
V: TRBV30; J: TRBJ2-3; CDR3: CAWSFGGGASTDTQYF
V: TRBV19; J: TRBJ2-7; CDR3: CASSRQSSYEQYF
V: TRBV30; J: TRBJ1-1; CDR3: CAWEPGRNTEAFF
V: TRBV5-1; J: TRBJ1-5; CDR3: CASSLEGYNQPQHF
V: TRBV6-6; J: TRBJ2-1; CDR3: CASRLGTQYNEQFF
V: TRBV29-1; J: TRBJ2-6; CDR3: CSVEDAGANVLTF
V: TRBV6-5; J: TRBJ2-3; CDR3: CASSYSGRTDTQYF
V: TRBV2; J: TRBJ1-1; CDR3: CASSEDGGGTEAFF